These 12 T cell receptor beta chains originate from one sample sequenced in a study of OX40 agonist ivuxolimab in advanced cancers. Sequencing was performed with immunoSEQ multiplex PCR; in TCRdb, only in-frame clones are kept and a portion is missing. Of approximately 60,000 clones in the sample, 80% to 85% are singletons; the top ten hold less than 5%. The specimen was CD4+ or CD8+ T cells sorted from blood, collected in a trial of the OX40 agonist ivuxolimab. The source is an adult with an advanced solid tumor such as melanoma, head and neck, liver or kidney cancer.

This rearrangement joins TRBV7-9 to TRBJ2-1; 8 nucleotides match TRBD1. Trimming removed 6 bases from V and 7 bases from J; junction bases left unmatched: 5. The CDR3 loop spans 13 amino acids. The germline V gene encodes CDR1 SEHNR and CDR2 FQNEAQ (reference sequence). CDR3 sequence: CASRKGQVNEQFF. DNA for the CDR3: TGTGCCAGCAGGAAGGGACAGGTAAATGAGCAGTTCTTC.

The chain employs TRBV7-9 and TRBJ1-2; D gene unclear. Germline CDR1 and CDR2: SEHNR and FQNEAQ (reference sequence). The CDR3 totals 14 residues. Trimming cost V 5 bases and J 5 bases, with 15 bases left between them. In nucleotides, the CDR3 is TGTGCCAGCAGCAGCCAGTCCGGCTATTATGGCTACACCTTC. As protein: CASSSQSGYYGYTF.

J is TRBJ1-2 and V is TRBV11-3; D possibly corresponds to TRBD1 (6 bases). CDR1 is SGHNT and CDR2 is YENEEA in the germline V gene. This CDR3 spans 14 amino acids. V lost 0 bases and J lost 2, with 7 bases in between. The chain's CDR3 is CASSLETGNYGYTF. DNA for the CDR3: TGTGCCAGCAGCTTAGAAACAGGGAACTATGGCTACACCTTC.

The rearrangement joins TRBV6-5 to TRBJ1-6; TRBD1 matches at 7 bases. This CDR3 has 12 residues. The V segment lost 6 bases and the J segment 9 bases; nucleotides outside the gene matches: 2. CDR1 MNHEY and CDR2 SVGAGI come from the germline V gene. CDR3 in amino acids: CASRTGTSPLHF. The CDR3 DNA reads TGTGCCAGCAGGACAGGGACTTCACCCCTCCACTTT.

The CDR3 reads CASSRDYEQYF. The DNA of the CDR3 is TGCGCCAGCAGCCGGGACTACGAGCAGTACTTC. The chain combines TRBV5-1 with TRBJ2-7; D perhaps matches TRBD2 (5 bases). From germline, CDR1 is SGHRS and CDR2 YFSETQ. V lost 4 bases, J lost 3 bases, and 5 bases lay in between. There are 11 residues in the CDR3.

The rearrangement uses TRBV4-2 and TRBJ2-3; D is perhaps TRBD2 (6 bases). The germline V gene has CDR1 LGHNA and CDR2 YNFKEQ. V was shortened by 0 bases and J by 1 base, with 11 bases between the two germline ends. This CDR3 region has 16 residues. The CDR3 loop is CASSQEPGAGTDTQYF. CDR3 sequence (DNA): TGTGCCAGCAGCCAAGAACCGGGAGCTGGCACAGATACGCAGTATTTT.

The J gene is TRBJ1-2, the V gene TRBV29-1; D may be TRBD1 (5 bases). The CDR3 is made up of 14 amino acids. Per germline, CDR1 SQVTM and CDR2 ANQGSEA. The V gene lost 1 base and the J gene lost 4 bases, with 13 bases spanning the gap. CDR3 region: CSVEGERGGYGYTF. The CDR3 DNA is TGCAGCGTTGAAGGGGAACGGGGCGGCTATGGCTACACCTTC.

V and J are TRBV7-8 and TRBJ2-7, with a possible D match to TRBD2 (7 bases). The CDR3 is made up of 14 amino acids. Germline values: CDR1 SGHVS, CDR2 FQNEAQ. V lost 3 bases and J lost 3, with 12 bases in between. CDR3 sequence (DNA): TGTGCCAGCAGCTTTCGGGGGGCGAGCTACGAGCAGTACTTC. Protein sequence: CASSFRGASYEQYF.

The CDR3 sequence is CASSLGPTGSNPSGYTF. The CDR3, as DNA: TGCGCCAGCAGCTTGGGACCGACAGGGTCCAACCCCTCGGGCTACACCTTC. This chain links TRBV5-1 with TRBJ1-2, with 7 bases fitting TRBD1. The CDR3 spans 17 residues. Per germline, CDR1 SGHRS and CDR2 YFSETQ. J gave up 8 bases and V 0 bases, and 16 bases lay outside the gene matches.

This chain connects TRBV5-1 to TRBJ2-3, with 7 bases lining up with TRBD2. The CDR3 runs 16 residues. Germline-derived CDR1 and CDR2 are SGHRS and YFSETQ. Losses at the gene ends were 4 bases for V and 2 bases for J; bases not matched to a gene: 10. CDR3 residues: CASSPEGRGITDTQYF. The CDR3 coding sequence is TGCGCCAGCAGCCCAGAAGGGCGGGGGATCACAGATACGCAGTATTTT.

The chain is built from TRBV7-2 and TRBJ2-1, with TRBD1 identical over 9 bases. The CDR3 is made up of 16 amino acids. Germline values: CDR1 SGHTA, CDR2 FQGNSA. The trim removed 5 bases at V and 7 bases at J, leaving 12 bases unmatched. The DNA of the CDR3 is TGTGCCAGCAGCCCCGGCCTGGGACAGGGTCCAAATGAGCAGTTCTTC. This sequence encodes CASSPGLGQGPNEQFF.

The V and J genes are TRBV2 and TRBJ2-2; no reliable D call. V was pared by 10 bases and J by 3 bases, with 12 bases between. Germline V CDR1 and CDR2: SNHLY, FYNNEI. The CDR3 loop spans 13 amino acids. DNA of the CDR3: TGTGCCACCAGAGTAGGAGACACCGGGGAGCTGTTTTTT. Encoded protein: CATRVGDTGELFF.